This T cell receptor (beta chain) was sequenced for a study of cytomegalovirus exposure and HLA in healthy donors. Whole-study context: A preliminary data release comprised tens of millions of unique TCRs obtained from HLA-typed donors. Study-wide points: Owing to their indistinguishability, certain V segments, notably TRBV6-2 and TRBV6-3, were excluded.

The CDR3 spans 16 residues. Germline CDR1 and CDR2: MGHRA and YSYEKL. Trimming removed 1 base at V and 4 bases at J, with 17 bases between. Samples came from healthy bone marrow donors. The primer mix had 60 Vbeta and 13 Jbeta primers. The method was immunoSEQ multiplex PCR; TCRdb's version includes in-frame clones alone and lacks a portion of them. The repertoire holds tens of thousands of clones, with approximately 80% as singletons. Concerning this clone itself: Its cognate antigen is unknown.

This sequence joins TRBV4-1 and TRBJ2-7; maybe TRBD2 (6 bases). Material for sequencing was PBMCs. This sequence originates from a female donor in good health and CMV-seronegative. The CDR3 loop is CASSQVWAGLLYEQYF. The CDR3 DNA is TGCGCCAGCAGCCAAGTTTGGGCGGGACTTCTTTACGAGCAGTACTTC.